These T cell receptor beta chains were read from a single sample in a study of blood T cells in healthy people across ages. TCRdb ran MiXCR on the 5' RACE reads and lists one entry per CDR3 protein. Of about 730,000 distinct CDR3 sequences listed, roughly 45% are singletons. Sequences were obtained from blood. These receptors were taken from a woman in her sixties or seventies in good health. Each CDR3 is given without its conserved first and last residue. D genes are given only for firm matches.

J gene | D gene | V gene | CDR3 protein
TRBJ2-1 | TRBD2 | TRBV20-1 | SARAGTSGRGDEQF
TRBJ1-1 | NA | TRBV10-3 | AISEEEYTEAF
TRBJ1-2 | TRBD1 | TRBV12-3/TRBV12-4 | ASSLRPGTGDFANYGYT
TRBJ2-3 | NA | TRBV13 | ASSQRMVGADTQY
TRBJ2-5 | NA | TRBV9 | ASSVVSDAQETQY
TRBJ1-2 | TRBD1 | TRBV6-1 | ASSERQGALSGGYT
TRBJ2-7 | TRBD1 | TRBV9 | ASSPGQGRDEQY
TRBJ2-1 | NA | TRBV3-1 | ASSVQGKQF
TRBJ2-7 | NA | TRBV20-1 | SAGSSVPSSYEQY
NA | NA | TRBV5-1 | ASSLQRVGETQY
TRBJ2-1 | TRBD2 | TRBV28 | ASSLLAGEGNEQF
TRBJ2-7 | NA | TRBV7-9 | ASSLALGDRSYEQY
TRBJ2-5 | NA | TRBV7-2 | ASSPRGASGETQY
TRBJ2-7 | NA | TRBV4-2 | ASNQEGGLPYEQY
TRBJ2-3 | NA | TRBV7-2 | ASSQLGLAITDTQY
TRBJ2-7 | NA | TRBV20-1 | SAPSVSYEQY
TRBJ2-3 | TRBD1 | TRBV6-2/TRBV6-3 | ASRTEGARDTQY
TRBJ2-3 | TRBD2 | TRBV20-1 | SARDYTDTQY
TRBJ2-5 | TRBD1 | TRBV12-3/TRBV12-4 | AGSRQGLRETQY
TRBJ2-7 | TRBD2 | TRBV5-4 | ASSAPSSGAPSYEQY
TRBJ2-5 | TRBD2 | TRBV25-1 | ASTDPGGQETQY
TRBJ2-6 | NA | TRBV3-1 | ASSQDPSSGANVLT
TRBJ1-1 | NA | TRBV6-2/TRBV6-3 | ASGWLMNTEAF
TRBJ2-5 | TRBD2 | TRBV6-5 | ASSYDVAGGPGEQY
TRBJ2-1 | TRBD2 | TRBV2 | ASSGPGTRTYNEQF
TRBJ1-1 | NA | TRBV4-2 | ASSQVLGQGAEAF
TRBJ1-2 | NA | TRBV25-1 | ASSANLIANYGYT
TRBJ1-4 | NA | TRBV7-9 | ASTTGTDQLF
TRBJ2-7 | NA | TRBV28 | ATRRTGSYEQY
TRBJ1-1 | TRBD1 | TRBV24-1 | ATSDFGLGQPENTEAF
TRBJ2-3 | NA | TRBV24-1 | ATSEAASTDTQY
TRBJ2-1 | TRBD1 | TRBV5-1 | ASSFGQGAYNEQF
TRBJ2-7 | NA | TRBV7-9 | ASSLGGDYEQY
NA | NA | TRBV6-5 | ASSQTWTVREQY
TRBJ2-7 | NA | TRBV2 | ASRGTNARSYEQY
TRBJ2-1 | NA | TRBV6-1 | ASSESLGTTYNEQF
TRBJ1-1 | NA | TRBV29-1 | SVARVGGTEAF
TRBJ1-5 | NA | TRBV10-3 | AISSTNQPQH
TRBJ2-2 | TRBD2 | TRBV24-1 | ATSDYNGLARNTGELF
TRBJ2-1 | NA | TRBV5-1 | ASSSPPGVSSYNEQF
TRBJ2-3 | TRBD2 | TRBV5-8 | ASSFPGTSGSTDTQY
TRBJ2-7 | NA | TRBV14 | ASSRLLDEQY
TRBJ1-1 | NA | TRBV11-1 | ASSRQRNTEAF
TRBJ1-2 | TRBD1 | TRBV24-1 | ATSDLGQSYGYT
TRBJ1-1 | NA | TRBV20-1 | SAPGGVETTGNAEAF
TRBJ1-5 | TRBD1 | TRBV12-3/TRBV12-4 | ASSSARDRDQPQH
TRBJ2-1 | NA | TRBV20-1 | SAGGTNIYNEQF
TRBJ1-1 | NA | TRBV20-1 | SARDHGRGRNTEAF
TRBJ2-1 | NA | TRBV5-4 | ASEGDREQF
NA | TRBD1 | TRBV3-1 | ASSQRGQGSSYEQY
NA | NA | TRBV7-6 | ASSLATASAYNEQY
NA | NA | TRBV10-3 | AIRKDGNEQY
NA | TRBD1 | TRBV7-3 | ATLITGVGIQY
TRBJ2-5 | TRBD2 | TRBV11-3 | ASSPRAGGETQY
TRBJ2-1 | NA | TRBV7-6 | ASSTGGATSYNEQF
TRBJ2-5 | NA | TRBV5-6 | ASSPGRGGRLEGETQY